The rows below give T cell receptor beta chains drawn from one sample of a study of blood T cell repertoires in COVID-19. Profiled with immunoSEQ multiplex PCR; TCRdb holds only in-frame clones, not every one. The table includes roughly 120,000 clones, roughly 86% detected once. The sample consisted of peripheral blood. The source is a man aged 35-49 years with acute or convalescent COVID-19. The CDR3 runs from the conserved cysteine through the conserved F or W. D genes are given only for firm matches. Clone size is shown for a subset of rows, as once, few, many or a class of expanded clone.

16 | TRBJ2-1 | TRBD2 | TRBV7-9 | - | CASSPRTSGRSDEQFF | TGTGCCAGCAGCCCTAGGACTAGCGGGAGATCGGATGAGCAGTTCTTC
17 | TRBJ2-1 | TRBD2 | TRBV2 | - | CASRAQAGPHSYNEQFF | TGTGCCAGCAGGGCCCAAGCGGGGCCCCACTCCTACAATGAGCAGTTCTTC
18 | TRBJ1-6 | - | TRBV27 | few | CASSLSGRNPGYNSPLHF | TGTGCCAGCAGTTTATCGGGCCGCAACCCTGGGTATAATTCACCCCTCCACTTT
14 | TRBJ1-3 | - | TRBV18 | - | CASVPGQTGNTIYF | TGTGCCAGCGTACCGGGACAAACTGGAAACACCATATATTTT
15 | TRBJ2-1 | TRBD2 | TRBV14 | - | CASSRTSGGYNEQFF | TGTGCCAGCAGCCGGACTAGCGGGGGGTACAATGAGCAGTTCTTC
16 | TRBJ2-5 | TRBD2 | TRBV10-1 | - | CASSDAGLAGAETQYF | TGCGCCAGCAGTGACGCCGGACTAGCGGGAGCTGAGACCCAGTACTTC
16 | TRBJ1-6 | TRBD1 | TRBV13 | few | CASSLFRDRANSPLHF | TGTGCCAGCAGCTTGTTTCGGGACAGGGCTAATTCACCCCTCCACTTT
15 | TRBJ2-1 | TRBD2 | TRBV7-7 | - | CASSPGLAPGGEQFF | TGTGCTAGCAGCCCGGGACTAGCCCCGGGAGGTGAGCAGTTCTTC
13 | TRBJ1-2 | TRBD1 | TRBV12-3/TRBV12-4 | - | CASGDRGSYGYTF | TGTGCCAGCGGGGACAGGGGTTCCTATGGCTACACCTTC
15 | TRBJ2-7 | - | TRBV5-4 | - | CASSRSTSHTYEQYF | TGTGCCAGCAGCCGAAGTACAAGTCATACCTACGAGCAGTACTTC
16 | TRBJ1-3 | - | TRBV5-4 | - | CASSLVAGNSGNTIYF | TGTGCCAGCAGCTTGGTCGCAGGTAACTCTGGAAACACCATATATTTT
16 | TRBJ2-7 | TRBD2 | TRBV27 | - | CASRRQTGTSGGEQYF | TGTGCCAGCAGACGTCAGACCGGGACTAGCGGGGGGGAGCAGTACTTC
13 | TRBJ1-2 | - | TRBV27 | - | CASSSGVGYGYTF | TGTGCCAGCAGTTCAGGGGTCGGCTATGGCTACACCTTC
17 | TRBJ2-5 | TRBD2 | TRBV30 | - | CAWSGLAGPQYQETQYF | TGTGCCTGGAGTGGGCTAGCGGGCCCCCAGTACCAAGAGACCCAGTACTTC
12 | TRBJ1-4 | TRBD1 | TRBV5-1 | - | CASSRDREKLFF | TGCGCCAGCAGCCGGGACAGGGAAAAACTGTTTTTT
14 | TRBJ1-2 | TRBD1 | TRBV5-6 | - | CASRDGQGGYGYTF | TGTGCCAGCAGAGATGGACAGGGAGGCTATGGCTACACCTTC
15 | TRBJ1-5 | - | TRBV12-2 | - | CASRLGGGGGQPQHF | TGTGCAAGTCGCTTGGGAGGGGGGGGCGGACAGCCCCAGCATTTT
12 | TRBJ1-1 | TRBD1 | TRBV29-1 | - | CSGKQGSTEAFF | TGCAGTGGGAAACAGGGGTCCACTGAAGCTTTCTTT
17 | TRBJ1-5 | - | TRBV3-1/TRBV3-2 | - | CASSQERRQGWNQPQHF | TGTGCCAGCAGCCAAGAAAGGCGCCAGGGGTGGAATCAGCCCCAGCATTTT
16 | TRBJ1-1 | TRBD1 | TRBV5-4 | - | CASSPPGQGSNTEAFF | TGTGCCAGCAGCCCCCCGGGACAGGGGTCGAACACTGAAGCTTTCTTT
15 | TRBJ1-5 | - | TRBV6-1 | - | CASSEAQRGIGPQHF | TGTGCCAGCAGTGAAGCGCAAAGGGGCATAGGGCCCCAGCATTTT
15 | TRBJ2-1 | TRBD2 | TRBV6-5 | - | CASRRGAAGVNEQFF | TGTGCCAGCAGGCGGGGGGCGGCAGGGGTAAATGAGCAGTTCTTC
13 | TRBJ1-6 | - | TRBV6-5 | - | CASTGDVNSPLHF | TGTGCCAGCACGGGGGACGTTAATTCACCCCTCCACTTT
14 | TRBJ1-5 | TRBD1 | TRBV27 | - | CASTSDRDNQPQHF | TGTGCCAGCACCTCGGACAGGGACAATCAGCCCCAGCATTTT
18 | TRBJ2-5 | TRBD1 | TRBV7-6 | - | CASSLAISGQRIQETQYF | TGTGCCAGCAGCTTAGCGATCTCGGGACAGCGAATCCAAGAGACCCAGTACTTC
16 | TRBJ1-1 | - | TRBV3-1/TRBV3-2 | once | CASSQVGGWRNTEAFF | TGTGCCAGCAGCCAAGTCGGGGGGTGGAGAAACACTGAAGCTTTCTTT
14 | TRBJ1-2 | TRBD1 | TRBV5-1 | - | CASSPGTVNYGYTF | TGCGCCAGCAGCCCCGGGACAGTTAACTATGGCTACACCTTC
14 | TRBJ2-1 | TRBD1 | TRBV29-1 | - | CSVTTGGSYNEQFF | TGCAGCGTTACGACAGGGGGCAGTTACAATGAGCAGTTCTTC
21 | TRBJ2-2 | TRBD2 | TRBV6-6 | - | CASSNHIHGTSGGANTGELFF | TGTGCCAGCAGCAACCATATCCACGGGACTAGCGGGGGGGCGAACACCGGGGAGCTGTTTTTT
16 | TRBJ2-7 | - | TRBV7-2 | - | CASSPLVSGGSYEQYF | TGTGCCAGCAGCCCCCTTGTTAGCGGTGGCTCCTACGAGCAGTACTTC
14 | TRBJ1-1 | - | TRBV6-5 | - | CASSYVITDTEAFF | TGTGCCAGCAGTTACGTGATAACGGACACTGAAGCTTTCTTT
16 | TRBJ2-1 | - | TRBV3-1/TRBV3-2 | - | CASSHGGHFLWNEQFF | TGTGCCAGCAGCCATGGGGGCCACTTCCTTTGGAATGAGCAGTTCTTC
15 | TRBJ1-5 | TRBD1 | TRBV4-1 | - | CASSQGQGFNQPQHF | TGCGCCAGCAGCCAAGGACAGGGTTTCAATCAGCCCCAGCATTTT
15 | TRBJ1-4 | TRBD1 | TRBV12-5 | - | CASGLGRTGFEKLFF | TGTGCTAGTGGTCTCGGGCGGACAGGGTTTGAAAAACTGTTTTTT
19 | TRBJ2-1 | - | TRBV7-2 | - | CASSLVVGGLGGATTEQFF | TGTGCCAGCAGCTTAGTTGTAGGAGGGTTGGGGGGGGCCACTACTGAGCAGTTCTTC
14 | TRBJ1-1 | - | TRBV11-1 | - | CASSLIRGNTEAFF | TGTGCCAGCAGCTTAATAAGGGGGAACACTGAAGCTTTCTTT
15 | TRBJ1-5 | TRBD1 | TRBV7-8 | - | CASSSRDRTNQPQHF | TGTGCCAGCAGCTCTCGGGACAGGACAAATCAGCCCCAGCATTTT
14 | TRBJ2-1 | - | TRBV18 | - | CASSPERRLNEQFF | TGTGCCAGCTCTCCAGAGCGGCGCTTAAATGAGCAGTTCTTC
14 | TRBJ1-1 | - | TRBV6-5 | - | CASRLNRVGTEAFF | TGTGCCAGCAGATTAAACAGGGTAGGGACTGAAGCTTTCTTT
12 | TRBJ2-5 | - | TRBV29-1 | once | CSVGLNQETQYF | TGCAGCGTTGGGCTGAACCAAGAGACCCAGTACTTC
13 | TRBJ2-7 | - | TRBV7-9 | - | CASSLAPRYEQYF | TGTGCCAGCAGCTTAGCCCCTCGGTACGAGCAGTACTTC
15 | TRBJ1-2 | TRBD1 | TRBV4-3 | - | CASSPRTGMNYGYTF | TGCGCCAGCAGCCCTCGGACAGGGATGAACTATGGCTACACCTTC
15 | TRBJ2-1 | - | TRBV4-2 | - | CASSQEQNLDNEQFF | TGTGCCAGCAGCCAAGAACAGAACCTTGACAATGAGCAGTTCTTC
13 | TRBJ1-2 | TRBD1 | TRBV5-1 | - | CASSPEGGHGYTF | TGCGCCAGCAGCCCTGAAGGGGGCCACGGCTACACCTTC